The 4 T cell receptor beta chains below were found in one sample sequenced in a study of regulatory T cells in long-lasting Graves disease. Both iRepertoire HTBI primers and Arm-PCR of CDR3 regions were used to build the TCR beta libraries. TCRdb re-called the multiplex PCR reads with MiXCR, one entry per CDR3 protein. This table holds about 240,000 distinct CDR3 sequences, 20% found once. Time point of the sample: newly diagnosed GD, antithyroid drugs for less than 3 months. PBMC-extracted RNA yielded the TCR library. Source: peripheral blood mononuclear cells (PBMCs), taken at new diagnosis, from a patient treated with antithyroid drugs. All receptors derive from a female donor with Graves disease.

At least ten counts were recorded for this clonotype. This chain joins TRBV12-3 or TRBV12-4 and TRBJ1-1; possible D gene TRBD1, 6 bases. The CDR3 consists of 14 residues. The V and J ends lost 5 bases and 5 bases respectively, with 15 bases between them. The CDR3 here is CASSPRGGRTEAFF. CDR3 DNA: TGTGCCAGCAGTCCCCGGGGGGGCCGAACTGAAGCTTTCTTT.

The sample holds many counts of this clonotype. The chain uses TRBV7-2 and TRBJ1-4; D not certain. CDR1 is SGHTA, CDR2 FQGNSA, per germline. Trimming removed 7 bases at V and 4 bases at J, with 13 bases between. The CDR3 sequence is 14 residues long. CDR3 residues: CASTLAAGNEKLFF. The CDR3 bases are TGTGCCAGCACCCTGGCGGCGGGTAATGAAAAACTGTTTTTT.

This chain joins TRBV7-2 and TRBJ2-3; D tentatively reads TRBD1 or TRBD2 (6 bases each). This CDR3 is 16 amino acids long. V lost 5 bases and J lost 4, with 19 bases in between. The germline CDR1 and CDR2 sequences are SGHTA and FQGNSA. DNA for the CDR3: TGTGCCAGCAGCCCTCTCGGAGGGGGAGGTGCAGATACGCAGTATTTT. Translating gives CASSPLGGGGADTQYF.

This clonotype was detected many times. The rearrangement links TRBV4-1 to TRBJ1-4; D not certain. This CDR3 has 13 amino acids. V was trimmed by 4 bases and J by 7 bases, leaving 10 bases between them. The germline gives CDR1 MGHRA, CDR2 YSYEKL. The chain's CDR3 is CASSRPLGEKLFF. DNA of the CDR3: TGCGCCAGCAGCCGCCCGCTGGGTGAAAAACTGTTTTTT.